The TCR beta chain under discussion was sequenced for a study of blood T cell repertoires in COVID-19. About the research overall: PBMCs, B-cell-depleted T cells, or T cells provided the cDNA or gDNA that made up the material.

Methods used by the authors: Using reference gene primer amplification, nucleated cell counts were estimated. TCRdb's table, derived via immunoSEQ multiplex PCR, lists solely in-frame clones and lacks some. That table furnishes V, J and clone size, whereas the DNA furnished D and trimming. The table has under 250,000 clones, approximately 81% seen once. This clone came up a few times. CDR1 is SGHTA and CDR2 is FQGNSA in the germline V gene. Trimming took 2 bases from V and 0 from J, leaving 11 bases between them. The CDR3 is made up of 16 amino acids. J is TRBJ1-3 and V is TRBV7-2; D not certain. The sequence was obtained from an elderly woman with acute or convalescent COVID-19. Sequencing was carried out using peripheral blood. The CDR3: CASSLTVRSSGNTIYF. The CDR3 DNA sequence: TGTGCCAGCAGCTTAACTGTACGGAGCTCTGGAAACACCATATATTTT.